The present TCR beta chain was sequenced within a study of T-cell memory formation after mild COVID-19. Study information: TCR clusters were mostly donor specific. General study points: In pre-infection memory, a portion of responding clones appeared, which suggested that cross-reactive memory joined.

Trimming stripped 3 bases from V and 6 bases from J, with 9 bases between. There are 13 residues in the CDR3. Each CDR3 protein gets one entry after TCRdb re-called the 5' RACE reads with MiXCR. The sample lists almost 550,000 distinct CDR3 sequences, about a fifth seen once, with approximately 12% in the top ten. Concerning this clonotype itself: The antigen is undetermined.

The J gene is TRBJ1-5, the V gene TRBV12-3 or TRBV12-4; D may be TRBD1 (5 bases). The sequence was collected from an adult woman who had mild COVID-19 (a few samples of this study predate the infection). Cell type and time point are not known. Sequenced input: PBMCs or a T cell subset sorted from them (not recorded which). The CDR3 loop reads CASSFGGGQPQHF. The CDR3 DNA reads TGTGCCAGCAGTTTCGGCGGGGGTCAGCCCCAGCATTTT.